The present TCR beta chain was sequenced within a study of T-cell reconstitution after alpha-beta-depleted transplantation in children. Preparation of the TCRbeta library involved a method that used unique molecular identifiers. TCRdb analysed the PCR reads with MiXCR anew, one entry per CDR3 protein. Among 250,000 to 350,000 distinct CDR3 sequences listed, 9.9% were seen once. Germline V lookup: CDR1 SQVTM, CDR2 ANQGSEA. J gave up 4 bases and V 6 bases, and 11 bases lay outside the gene matches. There are 16 residues in the CDR3. The V gene is TRBV29-1, the J gene TRBJ2-1; 11 nucleotides line up with TRBD2. This clonotype was obtained from a human donor who donated a stem cell graft to a child with SCID. The source material was PBMCs from the stem cell graft donor, sampled from the stem cell graft. The CDR3 sequence is CSVEPPSGGTYNEQFF. In DNA form, the CDR3 reads TGCAGCGTGGAACCCCCTAGCGGGGGGACGTACAATGAGCAGTTCTTC.